This is a list of T cell receptor beta chains from one sample in a study of blood T cell repertoires in COVID-19. Only in-frame clones appear in the TCRdb table, and some are missing; sequencing was by immunoSEQ multiplex PCR. The table includes 84,000 or so clones, about 73% detected once. The sample was peripheral blood. These receptors originate from a man in his fifties or sixties with COVID-19, enrolled during active disease. Each CDR3 is given with its conserved first and last residue. D genes are given only for firm matches.

V: TRBV3-1/TRBV3-2
D: TRBD2
length: 15
CDR3: CASSQEPGGRETQYF

V: TRBV7-8
D: TRBD2
length: 17
CDR3: CANSSSGTSGGAQEQYF

V: TRBV15
D: TRBD2
length: 15
CDR3: CATATGTSGADTQYF

V: TRBV5-4
D: .
length: 14
CDR3: CASRLGDFGETQYF

V: TRBV10-3
D: .
length: 12
CDR3: CAIRTGAGEQFF

V: TRBV5-1
D: .
length: 15
CDR3: CASSKTASGANVLTF

V: TRBV28
D: TRBD1
length: 16
CDR3: CASSQAGTGFGYGYTF

V: TRBV4-1
D: .
length: 15
CDR3: CASSHPTRSGNTIYF

V: TRBV10-3
D: TRBD1
length: 16
CDR3: CAIRGMGQGADNEQFF

V: TRBV7-3
D: .
length: 15
CDR3: CASSHVQGGANEQFF

V: TRBV7-2
D: .
length: 17
CDR3: CASSSPTGSRSSYEQYF

V: TRBV29-1
D: .
length: 14
CDR3: CSVVKQGGTDTQYF

V: TRBV9
D: TRBD1
length: 17
CDR3: CASSVGAGTGISYEQYF

V: TRBV5-1
D: TRBD1
length: 15
CDR3: CASGPVTGVSGEQYF

V: TRBV19
D: .
length: 16
CDR3: CASSRVEGGFNQPQHF

V: TRBV2
D: TRBD1
length: 15
CDR3: CASHRDRGLGTEAFF

V: TRBV7-3
D: TRBD2
length: 15
CDR3: CASSPTGLAGNEQFF

V: TRBV10-3
D: .
length: 12
CDR3: CAISKDSETQYF

V: TRBV7-2
D: .
length: 12
CDR3: CASSYTWGELFF

V: TRBV29-1
D: .
length: 14
CDR3: CSARQGAGFSVAFF

V: TRBV2
D: .
length: 12
CDR3: CASSAYGREQFF

V: TRBV7-9
D: TRBD2
length: 16
CDR3: CASSLVRAGGPGEQFF

V: TRBV11-1
D: .
length: 13
CDR3: CASSPRQSYGYTF

V: TRBV29-1
D: .
length: 14
CDR3: CSVVQGSGNQPQHF

V: TRBV19
D: .
length: 13
CDR3: CASSVVPGNEQFF

V: TRBV10-2
D: TRBD2
length: 17
CDR3: CASSELAGGTARETQYF

V: TRBV3-1/TRBV3-2
D: .
length: 17
CDR3: CASSRLPEGRAGNTIYF

V: TRBV19
D: .
length: 14
CDR3: CASSITGWDEKLFF

V: TRBV5-8
D: .
length: 14
CDR3: CASSLTQGWYGYTF

V: TRBV24-1
D: .
length: 14
CDR3: CATSETGGVDEQFF

V: TRBV19
D: TRBD2
length: 17
CDR3: CASSIKARLAGSNEQFF

V: TRBV27
D: .
length: 16
CDR3: CASRSGNRATNEKLFF

V: TRBV12-3/TRBV12-4
D: .
length: 13
CDR3: CASSLTVTGELFF

V: TRBV5-1
D: .
length: 15
CDR3: CASSLVTSGNTEAFF

V: TRBV11-3
D: .
length: 19
CDR3: CASSLETGERRSGSYEQYF

V: TRBV5-1
D: .
length: 16
CDR3: CASRGTSGGFGYGYTF

V: TRBV19
D: TRBD1
length: 12
CDR3: CASSSQGAVRFF

V: TRBV2
D: TRBD2
length: 14
CDR3: CASTQGTSGRDVDF

V: TRBV19
D: .
length: 15
CDR3: CASSLGEPSTDTQYF

V: TRBV5-6
D: .
length: 13
CDR3: CASSPDKINEQYF

V: TRBV19
D: .
length: 13
CDR3: CASTMGGPQPQHF

V: TRBV7-2
D: TRBD2
length: 13
CDR3: CASRASGTYEQYF

V: TRBV4-1
D: TRBD2
length: 17
CDR3: CASSQDPPSGVQDEQFF

V: TRBV5-5
D: TRBD2
length: 16
CDR3: CPRSLGGGGRALPGYF

V: TRBV11-3
D: TRBD1
length: 16
CDR3: CASSLRGQGFTGELFF

V: TRBV27
D: .
length: 16
CDR3: CASSLSTGSHTGELFF

V: TRBV5-8
D: .
length: 14
CDR3: CASSRTANSQPQHF

V: TRBV30
D: .
length: 13
CDR3: CAWKVASPLEQYF

V: TRBV12-5
D: .
length: 16
CDR3: CASVPGTGKNTGELFF

V: TRBV7-9
D: TRBD2
length: 15
CDR3: CASSFSGGYQETQYF

V: TRBV21-1
D: .
length: 14
CDR3: CATSEGTNTGELFF

V: TRBV27
D: .
length: 13
CDR3: CASSGRYTGELFF

V: TRBV6-6
D: .
length: 12
CDR3: CASSRLTGELFF